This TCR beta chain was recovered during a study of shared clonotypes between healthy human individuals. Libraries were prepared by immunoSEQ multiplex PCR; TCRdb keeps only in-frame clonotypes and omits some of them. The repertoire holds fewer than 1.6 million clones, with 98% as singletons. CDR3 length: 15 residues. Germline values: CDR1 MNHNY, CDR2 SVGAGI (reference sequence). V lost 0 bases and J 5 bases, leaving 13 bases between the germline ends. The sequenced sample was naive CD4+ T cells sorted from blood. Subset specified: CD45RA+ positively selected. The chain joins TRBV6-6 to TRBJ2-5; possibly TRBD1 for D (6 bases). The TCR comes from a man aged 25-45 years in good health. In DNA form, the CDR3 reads TGTGCCAGCAGTTACTCGTACAGGGTGGGGGAGACCCAGTACTTC. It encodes CASSYSYRVGETQYF.